This T cell receptor (beta chain) was sequenced during a study of cytomegalovirus exposure and HLA in healthy donors. Study-level findings and limits: Productive rates of about 90% or about 30% were seen for most TCR beta V segments in an earlier analysis.

In the PCR, 60 Vbeta and 13 Jbeta primers were used. Libraries were prepared by immunoSEQ multiplex PCR; TCRdb keeps only in-frame clonotypes and omits some of them. The table shows 150,000 or so clones, with roughly 80% occurring only once. The CDR3 loop spans 13 amino acids. Germline-derived CDR1 and CDR2 are SGHNT and YYREEE (reference sequence). The V gene end was trimmed by 4 bases and the J gene end by 8 bases; junction bases not matched to a gene: 5. All donors participated as healthy donors of bone marrow. To note about this clone: No antigen is known for it.

This receptor was obtained from a male donor in good health and CMV-seropositive. The rearrangement links TRBV5-4 to TRBJ2-1, with 8 bases aligning to TRBD2. The sample taken for sequencing was PBMCs. The CDR3: CASSIGLADEQFF. Here the CDR3 DNA reads TGTGCCAGCAGCATCGGACTAGCAGATGAGCAGTTCTTC.